The entry that follows covers one T cell receptor (beta chain) sequence. The antigen remains undetermined. The source of the sample is a study of T cell responses to AZD1222 COVID-19 vaccine. Using immunoSEQ multiplex PCR, the repertoire was profiled, and TCRdb retains in-frame clones only, with some absent. This table has 85,000 to 130,000 clones, about 88% appearing once. Study findings and constraints: Nearly half of the spike-specific TCRs reportedly recognize variant regions that carry no mutations.

The sample consisted of peripheral blood, taken on day 0 of AZD1222 vaccination. The clonotype comes from an adult in good health.

As DNA, the CDR3 is TGTGCCAGCAGCTTGCGTCGGTTCTACGAGCAGTACTTC. It specifies CASSLRRFYEQYF. V is TRBV5-6 and J is TRBJ2-7; D remains unclear. V was shortened by 1 base and J by 3 bases, with 8 bases between the two germline ends. Germline CDR1 reads SGHDT; CDR2 reads YYEEEE. The CDR3 has 13 residues.